The entry that follows covers one TCR beta chain sequence. Its specificity is not known. The record originates from a study of T cell repertoires in cytomegalovirus infection. Whole-study results and caveats: Across the ex vivo response, the dominant clonotypes were HLA-C-restricted CMV-specific TCR beta clonotypes.

TCRdb reprocessed the reads with MiXCR, giving one entry per CDR3 protein. Of roughly 990,000 distinct CDR3 sequences in the sample, roughly 30% were seen once. This sequence was found in a human donor in good health (CMV status not recorded). Some clones in this sample may be carry-over from other donors' samples. The sample here was cultured CD8+ T cells from PBMCs, taken from culture after CMV antigen stimulation.

For the CDR3, the DNA is TGCGCCAGCAGCCAAGATTCCGGGACTAGTAACGCAGATACGCAGTATTTT. Encoded protein: CASSQDSGTSNADTQYF. The chain uses TRBV4-1 and TRBJ2-3; 8 bases line up with TRBD2. Unmatched junction bases numbered 9, after V lost 0 bases and J lost 4 bases. Germline values: CDR1 MGHRA, CDR2 YSYEKL. The CDR3 runs 17 residues.